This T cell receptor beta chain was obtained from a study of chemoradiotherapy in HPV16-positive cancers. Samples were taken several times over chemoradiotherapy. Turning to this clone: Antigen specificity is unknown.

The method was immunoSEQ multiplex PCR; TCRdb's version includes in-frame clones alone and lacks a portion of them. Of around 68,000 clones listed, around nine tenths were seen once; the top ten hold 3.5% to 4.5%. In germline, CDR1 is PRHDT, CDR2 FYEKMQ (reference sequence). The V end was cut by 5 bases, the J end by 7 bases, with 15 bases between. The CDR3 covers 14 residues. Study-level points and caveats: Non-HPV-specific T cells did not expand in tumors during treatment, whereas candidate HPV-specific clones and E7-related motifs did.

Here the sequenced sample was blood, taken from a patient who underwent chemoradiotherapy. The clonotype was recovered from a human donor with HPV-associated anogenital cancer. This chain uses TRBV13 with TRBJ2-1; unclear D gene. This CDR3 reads CASSAVGPSNEQFF. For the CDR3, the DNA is TGTGCCAGCAGCGCAGTTGGGCCCTCGAATGAGCAGTTCTTC.